The 28 T cell receptor beta chains in this list originate from one sample, sequenced in a study of T cell responses to AZD1222 COVID-19 vaccine. Generated by immunoSEQ multiplex PCR, the TCRdb table keeps only in-frame clones and is missing some. In the table there are approximately 100,000 clones, 80% to 90% of which are singletons. The material was peripheral blood, obtained on day 0 of AZD1222 vaccination. The source is an adult in good health.

The chain links TRBV15 to TRBJ1-2; D gene ambiguous. CDR3 length equals 16 residues. The V and J ends lost 0 bases and 8 bases respectively, with 19 bases between them. The germline V gene encodes CDR1 LNHNV and CDR2 YYDKDF (reference sequence). The CDR3 protein is CATSRDIKAGLQGYTF. CDR3 DNA: TGTGCCACCAGCAGAGATATTAAGGCGGGATTGCAAGGCTACACCTTC.

Only one count was recorded for this clone. The chain couples TRBV28 to TRBJ2-1; a weak D match, TRBD1 (5 bases). Germline V gene lookup returns CDR1 MDHEN and CDR2 SYDVKM. The CDR3 sequence is 12 residues long. Trimming left V 5 bases short and J 10 bases short, with 12 bases between. DNA for the CDR3: TGTGCCAGCAGTAGCAGGGCTAGGGAGCAGTTCTTC. Translated: CASSSRAREQFF. Full variable domain (rest looked up from reference TRBV28 and TRBJ2-1): DVKVTQSSRYLVKRTGEKVFLECVQDMDHENMFWYRQDPGLGLRLIYFSYDVKMKEKGDIPEGYSVSREKKERFSLILESASTNQTSMYLCASSSRAREQFFGPGTRLTVL.

The V and J genes are TRBV28 and TRBJ2-7; TRBD1 or TRBD2 may be the D gene (5 bases each). This CDR3 is built from 12 residues. Germline V gene sequence: CDR1 MDHEN, CDR2 SYDVKM. The V end was cut by 7 bases, the J end by 2 bases, with 9 bases between. The CDR3 region is CASNGGPYEQYF. DNA of the CDR3: TGTGCCAGCAATGGGGGTCCCTACGAGCAGTACTTC.

This clone was observed once. The chain has TRBV2 and TRBJ1-4; 7 nucleotides agree with TRBD1. Germline-derived CDR1 and CDR2 are SNHLY and FYNNEI. The V and J ends lost 11 bases and 3 bases, in that order; junction bases with no gene match: 18. This CDR3 comprises 17 residues. The CDR3 region has the DNA TGTGCCGGCCACCGGGACAGCCCGAAGGTGGCTAATGAAAAACTGTTTTTT. It codes for CAGHRDSPKVANEKLFF.

The chain is built from TRBV29-1 and TRBJ1-2; TRBD1 aligns across 10 bases. V shed 4 bases, J shed 8 bases, and the junction held 4 bases outside the gene matches. This CDR3 is built from 12 residues. Germline lookup yields CDR1 SQVTM and CDR2 ANQGSEA. CDR3 in DNA: TGCAGCGTTGGGGGACAGGGGATCGGCTACACCTTC. Translated: CSVGGQGIGYTF.

This clone was observed a single time. The rearrangement links TRBV5-6 to TRBJ1-5, with 7 bases lining up with TRBD1. This CDR3 has 16 amino acids. Looked up from germline, CDR1 is SGHDT and CDR2 is YYEEEE. V lost 4 bases to trimming and J lost 1 base; unmatched junction nucleotides: 8. The CDR3 sequence is CASSRRTGRSNQPQHF. The CDR3 DNA is TGTGCCAGCAGCCGAAGGACAGGAAGAAGCAATCAGCCCCAGCATTTT.

The rearrangement links TRBV5-8 to TRBJ1-5; D unresolved. Deletions cut 1 base from V and 6 bases from J, with 8 bases between. CDR3 length: 13 residues. The germline CDR1 and CDR2 sequences are SGHTS and YDEGEE. The CDR3 here is CASSLTSSQPQHF. The DNA of the CDR3 is TGTGCCAGCAGCTTGACGTCGTCTCAGCCCCAGCATTTT.

J is TRBJ2-2 and V is TRBV25-1; 14 bases fit TRBD2. Germline lookup yields CDR1 MGHDK and CDR2 SYGVNS. The CDR3 totals 17 residues. V shed 8 bases and J 1 base; nucleotides not matched to a gene: 6. CDR3 coding DNA: TGTGCCAGCCAGAGACTAGCGGGGGGGCTGAACACCGGGGAGCTGTTTTTT. Protein product: CASQRLAGGLNTGELFF.

The genes are TRBV3-1 (or the pseudogene TRBV3-2) and TRBJ2-1; 12 bases agree with TRBD2. V was clipped by 0 bases and J by 6 bases; unmatched bases: 9. The CDR3 spans 18 residues. CDR1 LGHDT and CDR2 YNNKEL come from the germline V gene (reference sequence). The DNA of the CDR3 is TGTGCCAGCAGCCAAGAAAAAGGCCTAGCGGGGGGGCTCAATGAGCAGTTCTTC. This gives the protein CASSQEKGLAGGLNEQFF.

The V gene is TRBV24-1, the J gene TRBJ2-2; no firm D call. Germline lookup yields CDR1 KGHDR and CDR2 SFDVKD. The CDR3 loop spans 14 amino acids. Trimming left V 1 base short and J 2 bases short, with 4 bases between. The CDR3 region has the DNA TGTGCCACCAGTGATTTCGTAAACACCGGGGAGCTGTTTTTT. Its protein product is CATSDFVNTGELFF.

This sequence joins TRBV5-1 and TRBJ2-5; D is perhaps TRBD2 (6 bases). Germline loops: CDR1 SGHRS, CDR2 YFSETQ. V was pared by 0 bases and J by 0 bases, with 9 bases between. CDR3 length equals 15 residues. The DNA of the CDR3 is TGCGCCAGCAGCTTGGAGGCGGGGTACCAAGAGACCCAGTACTTC. Amino acids: CASSLEAGYQETQYF.

The chain joins TRBV9 to TRBJ2-1; 8 bases align to TRBD1. Germline-derived CDR1 and CDR2 are SGDLS and YYNGEE. V trimming: 2 bases; J trimming: 9 bases; junction bases outside the gene matches: 7. The length of the CDR3 is 14 residues. The CDR3 DNA follows: TGTGCCAGCAGCGTCGGGACAGGCCGCGGTGAGCAGTTCTTC. It is translated as CASSVGTGRGEQFF.

The CDR3 DNA follows: TGTGCCAGCAGCGTAGGTCTGATCCCTGGGGGGGCCAACGTCCTGACTTTC. Encoded protein: CASSVGLIPGGANVLTF. V is TRBV9 and J is TRBJ2-6; D call uncertain. This CDR3 has 17 residues. Germline loops: CDR1 SGDLS, CDR2 YYNGEE. V gave up 0 bases and J gave up 4 bases, with 14 bases separating them.

The genes are TRBV7-8 and TRBJ2-3, with 10 bases identical to TRBD1. The CDR3 contains 16 residues. Germline assignment: CDR1 SGHVS and CDR2 FQNEAQ. Unmatched junction bases numbered 8, after V lost 7 bases and J lost 1 base. This CDR3 reads CASNVRQGAGTDTQYF. CDR3 DNA sequence: TGTGCCAGCAACGTAAGACAGGGGGCTGGCACAGATACGCAGTATTTT. The variable domain in full, with the rest retrieved from reference TRBV7-8 and TRBJ2-3, is GAGVSQSPRYKVAKRGQDVALRCDPISGHVSLFWYQQALGQGPEFLTYFQNEAQLDKSGLPSDRFFAERPEGSVSTLKIQRTQQEDSAVYLCASNVRQGAGTDTQYFGPGTRLTVL.

The chain employs TRBV5-1 and TRBJ1-1; no clear D. Germline CDR1 and CDR2: SGHRS and YFSETQ. V was shortened by 4 bases and J by 1 base, with 14 bases between the two germline ends. The CDR3 runs 15 residues. The CDR3 region is CASSKDGPANTEAFF. CDR3 sequence (DNA): TGCGCCAGCAGCAAGGACGGACCCGCGAACACTGAAGCTTTCTTT.

The gene calls are TRBV28 and TRBJ1-5; D unresolved. Trimming took off 3 bases at V and 5 bases at J, with 11 bases between the two ends. Germline values: CDR1 MDHEN, CDR2 SYDVKM. This CDR3 spans 14 amino acids. CDR3 loop: CASSLVAEHQPQHF. CDR3 sequence (DNA): TGTGCCAGCAGTTTGGTAGCCGAGCATCAGCCCCAGCATTTT.

This clone was counted once. The chain joins TRBV24-1 to TRBJ2-5, with 7 bases matching TRBD1. This CDR3 spans 15 amino acids. J gave up 6 bases and V 3 bases, and 9 bases lay outside the gene matches. Germline-derived CDR1 and CDR2 are KGHDR and SFDVKD. The CDR3 region has the DNA TGTGCCACCAGTGATCCGAGGGGGCAATCGAAGACCCAGTACTTC. Protein product: CATSDPRGQSKTQYF.

A remark on this clone: The junction differs from germline at one of its ends, possibly a read error. The rearrangement uses TRBV28 and TRBJ2-4; the D call may be TRBD1 or TRBD2 (5 bases each). From germline, CDR1 is MDHEN and CDR2 SYDVKM. The CDR3 covers 13 residues. CDR3 in amino acids: CASREMEKNIQYF. The CDR3 nucleotides are TGTGCAAGCAGGGAGATGGAGAAAAACATTCAGTACTTC.

The V gene is TRBV18, the J gene TRBJ1-2, with a possible D match to TRBD1 (5 bases). V shed 2 bases and J shed 7 bases, with 20 bases lying between them. The CDR3 totals 16 residues. CDR1 and CDR2 from the germline V gene are KGHSH and LQKENI. The CDR3 loop reads CASSPFDRERGGGYTF. In DNA form, the CDR3 reads TGTGCCAGCTCACCATTTGACCGAGAGAGGGGAGGTGGCTACACCTTC.

V gene TRBV3-1 (or the pseudogene TRBV3-2) combines with J gene TRBJ2-5; no clear D. The CDR3 runs 13 residues. The ends were cut back, 4 bases at V and 5 bases at J, with 11 bases in the middle. The germline CDR1 and CDR2 sequences are LGHDT and YNNKEL (reference sequence). This CDR3 reads CASSPDTHETQYF. The DNA for the CDR3 is TGTGCCAGCAGCCCCGACACCCACGAGACCCAGTACTTC.

The chain combines TRBV18 with TRBJ2-2; 10 positions agree with TRBD2. V lost 4 bases, J lost 2 bases, and 4 bases stayed unmatched. Germline CDR1 KGHSH, CDR2 LQKENI. The CDR3 loop spans 16 amino acids. CDR3 sequence reads: CASSLSGRANTGELFF. The CDR3 nucleotides are TGTGCCAGCTCACTCAGCGGGAGGGCCAACACCGGGGAGCTGTTTTTT.

A single count supports this clone. This chain joins TRBV24-1 and TRBJ2-2; D gene uncertain. Germline CDR1 KGHDR, CDR2 SFDVKD. V lost 4 bases and J lost 0, with 8 bases in between. The CDR3 is made up of 15 amino acids. CDR3 protein: CATSDPQTNTGELFF. CDR3 nucleotide sequence: TGTGCCACCAGTGACCCTCAGACGAACACCGGGGAGCTGTTTTTT.

The chain links TRBV24-1 to TRBJ1-1; 10 bases agree with TRBD1. Germline trimming cut 7 bases from V and 7 bases from J; bases unmatched to any gene: 2. There are 12 residues in the CDR3. The V gene's germline CDR1 is KGHDR and CDR2 SFDVKD. The CDR3 DNA sequence: TGTGCCACCAGAGGACAGGGGGGTGAAGCTTTCTTT. This gives the protein CATRGQGGEAFF.

The rearrangement uses TRBV10-3 and TRBJ2-1; 8 bases are a match to TRBD2. The ends lost 5 bases at V and 7 bases at J; junction bases unmatched: 7. Germline V gene sequence: CDR1 ENHRY, CDR2 SYGVKD. This CDR3 has 14 residues. CDR3 residues: CAISPSGGMNEQFF. CDR3 DNA: TGTGCCATCAGTCCCAGCGGGGGCATGAATGAGCAGTTCTTC.

The chain recombines TRBV13 with TRBJ1-1; D may be TRBD1 (5 bases). The V gene lost 3 bases and the J gene lost 2 bases, with 10 bases spanning the gap. The CDR3 totals 14 residues. Germline values: CDR1 PRHDT, CDR2 FYEKMQ (reference sequence). This chain's CDR3 is CASSFKGRNTEAFF. For the CDR3, the DNA is TGTGCCAGCAGCTTTAAGGGGCGTAACACTGAAGCTTTCTTT.

The CDR3 DNA sequence: TGTGCCAGCAGCTTCATCCACACTGAAGCTTTCTTT. Its translation is CASSFIHTEAFF. J is TRBJ1-1 and V is TRBV5-5; D is undetermined. The V gene's germline CDR1 is SGHKS and CDR2 YYEKEE (reference sequence). The CDR3 consists of 12 residues. V lost 2 bases, J lost 3 bases, and 5 bases lay in between. The variable domain in full, completed from reference TRBV5-5 and TRBJ1-1, reads DAGVTQSPTHLIKTRGQQVTLRCSPISGHKSVSWYQQVLGQGPQFIFQYYEKEERGRGNFPDRFSARQFPNYSSELNVNALLLGDSALYLCASSFIHTEAFFGQGTRLTVV.

The J gene is TRBJ1-6, the V gene TRBV4-2; D is ambiguous. This CDR3 spans 16 amino acids. Germline V gives CDR1 LGHNA, CDR2 YNFKEQ. The V gene lost 4 bases and the J gene lost 0 bases, with 10 bases spanning the gap. The CDR3 nucleotides are TGTGCCAGCAGCCCAGAGAAAAGCTCCTATAATTCACCCCTCCACTTT. Encoded protein: CASSPEKSSYNSPLHF.

The chain joins TRBV2 to TRBJ1-1; no clear D gene. CDR3 size: 11 residues. Germline-derived CDR1 and CDR2 are SNHLY and FYNNEI. The V end was cut by 6 bases, the J end by 12 bases, with 14 bases between. CDR3 bases: TGTGCCAGCAGCCGGGCGGCGGAGACTTTCTTT. Protein product: CASSRAAETFF.